Below, 17 T cell receptor beta chains from the same sample are listed, as sequenced in a study of blood T cell repertoires in COVID-19. Produced via immunoSEQ multiplex PCR; TCRdb's table is partial and in-frame only. This table holds about 270,000 clones, 70% to 90% found once. Sequenced input: PBMCs or T cells enriched from blood (not recorded which). The receptor set was obtained from an older woman in a cohort exposed to, infected with or recovered from COVID-19 (not recorded which).

This clone was picked up one time. The chain employs TRBV24-1 and TRBJ2-2, with TRBD1 as a possible D gene (5 bases). The germline V gene encodes CDR1 KGHDR and CDR2 SFDVKD. V lost 5 bases and J lost 6, with 15 bases in between. The CDR3 length is 15 residues. The CDR3 DNA reads as TGTGCCACCAGTGCCCTCAGGGATTCGGCCGGGGAGCTGTTTTTT. Translated, it gives CATSALRDSAGELFF.

The gene calls are TRBV3-1 (or the pseudogene TRBV3-2) and TRBJ2-5, with TRBD2 matching over 8 bases. The V segment lost 1 base and the J segment 2 bases; nucleotides outside the gene matches: 9. This CDR3 is built from 17 residues. In germline, CDR1 is LGHDT, CDR2 YNNKEL (reference sequence). Here the CDR3 reads CASSQVGLAGLQETQYF. CDR3 coding DNA: TGTGCCAGCAGCCAAGTCGGCCTAGCGGGCCTTCAAGAGACCCAGTACTTC.

Only a few counts were recorded for this clone. V and J are TRBV18 and TRBJ2-3, with 8 bases that match TRBD2. With V trimmed by 2 bases and J by 6 bases, 10 bases remained unmatched. Germline V gene sequence: CDR1 KGHSH, CDR2 LQKENI. The CDR3 spans 16 residues. The CDR3 loop reads CASSPTSGFERDTQYF. CDR3 coding DNA: TGTGCCAGCTCACCAACTAGCGGTTTTGAAAGGGATACGCAGTATTTT.

V is TRBV15 and J is TRBJ1-5, with D maybe TRBD1 (5 bases). Germline V gives CDR1 LNHNV, CDR2 YYDKDF (reference sequence). V was clipped by 0 bases and J by 3 bases, with 12 bases between them. This CDR3 region has 16 residues. CDR3 sequence (DNA): TGTGCCACCAGCAGAGACGGACATATAGCCAATCAGCCCCAGCATTTT. This gives the protein CATSRDGHIANQPQHF.

The rearrangement uses TRBV7-6 and TRBJ1-3; TRBD1 aligns across 7 bases. CDR1 and CDR2 from the germline V gene are SGHVS and FNYEAQ. The CDR3 is made up of 17 amino acids. With 5 bases clipped from V and 3 bases from J, the junction kept 13 bases outside the gene matches. CDR3: CASSPAPDRPDGNTIYF. CDR3 sequence (DNA): TGTGCCAGCAGCCCCGCCCCGGACAGGCCGGATGGAAACACCATATATTTT.

This clone was picked up one time. The chain links TRBV4-3 to TRBJ1-4, with TRBD1 matching 9 bases. The CDR3 has 14 residues. Trimming at V came to 5 bases and at J to 8 bases, leaving 6 bases not matched to a gene. The germline V gene encodes CDR1 LGHNA and CDR2 YSLEER. The CDR3 region is CASSTDRGYEKLFF. CDR3 nucleotides: TGCGCCAGCAGCACCGACAGGGGGTACGAAAAACTGTTTTTT.

V gene TRBV27 combines with J gene TRBJ2-7; 9 bases map to TRBD1. The CDR3 is made up of 14 amino acids. The J segment lost 2 bases and the V segment lost 5 bases, leaving 4 bases of the junction unmatched. Per germline, CDR1 MNHEY and CDR2 SMNVEV (reference sequence). The CDR3 region is CASSPQGATYEQYF. In nucleotides, the CDR3 is TGTGCCAGCAGTCCACAGGGGGCCACCTACGAGCAGTACTTC.

The chain links TRBV6-5 to TRBJ1-4, with 8 nucleotides matching TRBD1. This CDR3 is 14 amino acids long. J gave up 5 bases and V 5 bases, and 4 bases lay outside the gene matches. Germline CDR1 reads MNHEY; CDR2 reads SVGAGI. Written as DNA, the CDR3 is TGTGCCAGCAGTACGAGACAGGGGAATGAAAAACTGTTTTTT. Residues: CASSTRQGNEKLFF.

The rearrangement uses TRBV10-2 and TRBJ1-5, with D hard to call. Germline V gives CDR1 WSHSY, CDR2 SAAADI. This CDR3 is built from 12 residues. Trimming pared 8 bases from V and 6 bases from J, leaving 11 bases between. CDR3 sequence (DNA): TGCGCCAGCTCCGAACCGGGTCAGCCCCAGCATTTT. It encodes CASSEPGQPQHF.

The chain recombines TRBV5-1 with TRBJ2-5; TRBD2 matches 8 bases. Trimming removed 4 bases from V and 5 bases from J; junction bases left unmatched: 7. Germline lookup yields CDR1 SGHRS and CDR2 YFSETQ. This CDR3 is 14 amino acids long. CDR3: CASSTGTRRETQYF. The CDR3, as DNA: TGCGCCAGCAGCACTGGGACTAGACGTGAGACCCAGTACTTC.

The chain links TRBV5-8 to TRBJ1-5; 7 nucleotides line up with TRBD1. Trimming cost V 4 bases and J 2 bases; bases outside gene matches: 9. CDR3 size: 16 residues. Germline V gives CDR1 SGHTS, CDR2 YDEGEE. CDR3 sequence (DNA): TGTGCCAGCAGCATGCCTTGGACAGGAGGCAATCAGCCCCAGCATTTT. It specifies CASSMPWTGGNQPQHF. The entire variable domain, with the rest obtained from reference TRBV5-8 and TRBJ1-5, is as follows: EAGVTQSPTHLIKTRGQQATLRCSPISGHTSVYWYQQALGLGLQFLLWYDEGEERNRGNFPPRFSGRQFPNYSSELNVNALELEDSALYLCASSMPWTGGNQPQHFGDGTRLSIL.

V usage is TRBV15 and J usage is TRBJ2-3, with 9 bases lining up with TRBD2. The V segment lost 1 base and the J segment 1 base; nucleotides outside the gene matches: 0. CDR3 length equals 15 residues. Germline assignment: CDR1 LNHNV and CDR2 YYDKDF (reference sequence). CDR3 DNA sequence: TGTGCCACCAGCAGAGGGACTAGCGGCACAGATACGCAGTATTTT. Amino acid sequence: CATSRGTSGTDTQYF.

CDR3 in amino acids: CASSLETGRTDTQYF. The CDR3 DNA sequence: TGCGCCAGCAGCTTGGAGACAGGAAGAACAGATACGCAGTATTTT. This chain joins TRBV5-1 and TRBJ2-3; the D gene is possibly TRBD1 (6 bases). CDR3 size: 15 residues. The ends were cut back, 0 bases at V and 3 bases at J, with 11 bases in the middle. Germline CDR1 is SGHRS and CDR2 is YFSETQ.

The chain employs TRBV27 and TRBJ2-7, with TRBD2 as a possible D gene (5 bases). CDR1 is MNHEY and CDR2 is SMNVEV in the germline V gene (reference sequence). This CDR3 contains 10 residues. Trimming took 10 bases from V and 1 from J, leaving 5 bases between them. DNA of the CDR3: TGTGCCACGGGATCCTACGAGCAGTACTTC. This encodes CATGSYEQYF.

J is TRBJ1-1 and V is TRBV3-1 (or the pseudogene TRBV3-2), with a weak D call TRBD1 (5 bases). Trimming removed 2 bases from V and 4 bases from J, with 11 bases in between. CDR1 LGHDT and CDR2 YNNKEL come from the germline V gene (reference sequence). The CDR3 spans 14 residues. The CDR3 loop reads CASSQQGKGTEAFF. The CDR3 bases are TGTGCCAGCAGCCAACAGGGTAAGGGCACTGAAGCTTTCTTT.

The chain couples TRBV4-3 to TRBJ2-1; 11 positions agree with TRBD1. Per germline, CDR1 LGHNA and CDR2 YSLEER. The CDR3 extends over 14 amino acids. V was pared by 3 bases and J by 7 bases, with 2 bases of the junction left unmatched. CDR3 loop: CASSHGQGANEQFF. The CDR3 DNA sequence: TGCGCCAGCAGCCATGGACAGGGGGCTAATGAGCAGTTCTTC.

V is TRBV5-4 and J is TRBJ1-2; TRBD1 aligns across 7 bases. This CDR3 is 13 amino acids long. Losses at the gene ends were 4 bases for V and 4 bases for J; bases not matched to a gene: 4. Germline CDR1 is SGHNT and CDR2 is YYREEE (reference sequence). The CDR3 reads CASSPAGGYGYTF. For the CDR3, the DNA is TGTGCCAGCAGCCCGGCAGGGGGCTATGGCTACACCTTC.